This paragraph reports one T cell receptor beta chain. The antigen this receptor binds is unknown. No quality values exist for individual bases; no much larger clone is one base distant. The entry originates in a study of cytomegalovirus exposure and HLA in healthy donors (dated by TCRdb to between 2016 and 2019). Study-wide context: In an earlier analysis of several hundred of the donors, under 300 Gb of sequence data and approximately 100 million unique TCR beta sequences from about 180 million T cells were reported. The number of donors typed differed by locus, with about 629-630 for A, B, C, DRB1 and DQB1, roughly 520 for DQA1, 600 to 610 for DPA1, and 472 for DPB1. A separate validation cohort of some 130 different subjects was used in addition to the approximately 610-subject first cohort. An early release covering roughly 640 HLA-typed donors comprised about 300 gigabases of sequencing data and around 86 million unique TCR sequences. An earlier analysis of nearly 600 of the donors applied high-throughput TCR beta sequencing to assess whether each TCR beta V gene segment acted as functional or pseudogenic. The study aimed to test whether signatures of past pathogen exposure could be identified by cataloging public T cell receptors. The genetic ancestry cluster associated with self-reported Caucasian donors included 81% of the 300 to 450 genotyped donors. Every repertoire in the discovery cohort had been generated on one and the same sequencing platform. Among some 400 genotyped donors of the cohort, an average of about 220,000 unique TCR beta nucleotide sequences was sequenced per donor, of which 15% to 20% were non-productive. About five DR-DQ haplotypes were handled as single units for association and clustering because linkage in the cohort was strong. To predict cytomegalovirus infection status, the study brought together high-throughput TCR immunosequencing, statistical association of individual TCRs with disease status, and machine learning. Genome-wide SNP genotypes for about 65% of the roughly 670 donors were used in a later genetic analysis, which treated that subset as a discovery cohort. The T cell repertoires of under 750 subjects were profiled by immunosequencing and related to cytomegalovirus serostatus. Donor age, sex, ethnicity and CMV serostatus were collected together with the repertoire data. HLA typing covered class I and class II loci at four-digit resolution. Rather than drawing on any new phenotypic data, the later analysis identified candidate immune exposures from TCR beta sequences and the way those sequences occurred across donors. A later analysis re-examined previously published TCR beta repertoires from more than 650 donors and added high-resolution HLA genotyping to investigate patterns of TCR occurrence. The full study reports these points: While some public TCRs were present in many individuals, most TCR sequences turned up only very rarely across donors. The classifier was reported to diagnose cytomegalovirus status with high specificity and sensitivity in both the original cohort and the validation cohort. Assigning TCR associations to individual alleles was difficult when HLA alleles, especially DR and DQ, strongly co-occurred. V-gene and J-gene trimming of TCR beta chains was associated with a missense DCLRE1C variant in a later genetic analysis, and the association was replicated in an independent cohort. A later analysis found that TCR association rates varied across HLA loci, with DRB1 alleles showing the most associated TCRs and HLA-C alleles the fewest. In vitro tests confirmed that a few of the cytomegalovirus-associated TCR beta chains recognize cytomegalovirus antigens. A later analysis found that HLA-associated TCR beta chains were more clonally expanded and had lower generation probabilities than equally common non-associated chains. It was suggested by the authors that the approach could potentially be generalized to other disease states and immunological phenotypes. Sequencing depth was assumed to be roughly uniform across donors in the presence/absence analyses, though that assumption may not hold. In a later genetic analysis, fewer N-insertions in productive TCRs were reported among donors in an Asian-associated ancestry cluster than the approximately 710-donor mean. Because the 87-base-pair reads could not distinguish some IMGT-functional V segments, including TRBV6-2 and TRBV6-3, those segments were excluded. Correlated functional status among segregating V segments might reflect linkage disequilibrium, but an unknown experimental factor could not be ruled out. A further reported finding was that TCR beta sequences accurately predicted the HLA-A and HLA-B alleles for most subjects in the first cohort. Specific HLA alleles were associated with roughly 17,000 TCR beta sequences at a false discovery rate of 0.05 in a later analysis. This cohort had only TCR beta chains sequenced, and the lack of alpha or paired-chain data limited which features could be detected. A later analysis found that most CMV-associated TCR beta chains appeared HLA-restricted, with HLA associations seemingly driven largely by CMV exposure. For the cohort, immune exposure information was limited to CMV serostatus. A group of highly shared sequence variants was considered likely to be a technical artifact of the sequencing pipeline. The study gave a list of some 150 TCR beta chains associated with cytomegalovirus. According to a later analysis, parvovirus B19, influenza, CMV and Epstein-Barr virus appeared linked to several top co-occurrence clusters. In an earlier analysis of about 600 of the donors, most TCR beta V segments appeared in productive rearrangements about 87% or about 30% of the time, broadly matching IMGT annotations. Over 15 rarely observed V segments, including chromosome 9 orphons, were excluded from the earlier analysis of about 500 of the donors because counts were too low. HLA typing was unavailable for some donors at each locus, so association tests used only the typed subset.

From the cysteine through the phenylalanine, the CDR3 covers 18 amino acids. Only the CDR3 DNA stays, 54 bases, in frame from base 1. For CDR1 and CDR2, the germline V gene (reference sequence) lists SGHNT and YYREEE. V is pruned by 1 base and J by 3 bases, leaving 11 bases of the junction without a gene match. The cohort was made up of roughly 670 healthy bone marrow donors. At the time of sampling, all cohort members were nominally healthy, though unrecorded immune exposures were likely present. The donor tested CMV seropositive and was one of the 289 seropositive cohort members. Every donor gave a peripheral blood sample, and the peripheral blood mononuclear cells from that sample were used for TCR beta sequencing. The Qiagen DNeasy Blood Extraction Kit was used to extract genomic DNA from the blood cell samples. Library method: the immunoSEQ multiplex PCR assay. A mixture of 60 forward primers for TCR Vbeta segments and 13 reverse primers for TCR Jbeta segments was used in the multiplex PCR. The CDR3 region of rearranged TCR beta genes was amplified from genomic DNA with a multiplex PCR assay. The amplified TCR beta libraries were sequenced on the Illumina HiSeq System as 87-base-pair reads. Turning to the authors' computational methods: A later analysis tallied 75 million to 85 million unique TCR beta chains across the 640 or so repertoires, and approximately 12 million of those chains were shared by two or more donors. To remove PCR and sequencing errors, raw reads were error-corrected and collapsed into unique sequences using a nearest-neighbor algorithm that merged closely related sequences. To assign V, D and J gene segments, CDR3 sequences were aligned to IMGT reference sequences. For a sequence to be retained, a match of at least six nucleotides was required to both a V gene segment and a J gene segment. A rearrangement counted as productive if the CDR3 had no stop codons and remained in frame with V and J, and every other rearrangement counted as non-productive. CDR3 was defined by IMGT convention, running from the second conserved V-encoded cysteine to the conserved J-encoded phenylalanine. In an earlier analysis of around 640 of the donors, sequences lacking an unambiguous match to a single V gene segment were excluded. In an earlier analysis of several hundred of the donors, V segments were called functional above 56.7% productive rearrangements and were called segregating when the between-donor standard deviation exceeded 5%. To diagnose cytomegalovirus status from the catalog of TCR beta chain sequences, a statistical classification framework was built. A later analysis assigned V and J genes by comparing TCR nucleotide sequences with IMGT/GENE-DB human TR gene sequences. Using the TCRdist pipeline, a later analysis assigned CDR3 sequences along with most-parsimonious VDJ recombination scenarios. A later analysis defined each TCR beta chain by its CDR3 amino acid sequence plus V-gene family, and excluded reads lacking a unique V-gene family. A later analysis removed 592 highly shared, low-generation-probability nucleotide sequences to deal with suspected cross-contamination and a sequencing artifact. In a later analysis, a clonal expansion index for each public chain was calculated from normalized within-repertoire ranks of inferred template counts. In a later analysis, generation probabilities were computed using a VDJ recombination model fitted to out-of-frame rearrangements, and the results were checked against IGoR. Hypergeometric tests were used in a later analysis to score TCR-TCR, TCR-HLA and TCR-CMV co-occurrence, with a repertoire-size bias correction applied to the TCR pairs. False discovery rates were estimated in a later analysis by permuting HLA or CMV assignments 20 times. A later analysis grouped co-occurring TCRs with DBSCAN, adding TCRdist sequence similarity when clustering within HLA-allele-positive subsets. Co-occurrence clustering excluded repertoires with fewer than 30,000 or more than 120,000 public chains, plus five with anomalous nucleotide sharing. The table was pulled from immuneACCESS by TCRdb, which kept in-frame rearrangements only. Such tables lose some clones; where checked, under half of the loss comes from unresolved V genes, and the rest has no known cause. D and trimming were read from the DNA, whereas the V and J calls and clone size are those reported in that table. Here the sample has 130,000 or so clones; 70% to 85% occur a single time. 2.5% to 3.5% of the sample rests with the top ten.

Sequencing was performed on PBMCs. The receptor's source is a young woman in good health and CMV-seropositive. The chain employs TRBV5-4 and TRBJ2-3; 10 central nucleotides agree with TRBD2. The DNA sequence is given as TGTGCCAGCAGCTTGACCCGACTTGGACTAGCGGCAACAGATACGCAGTATTTT. Translated, it gives CASSLTRLGLAATDTQYF.